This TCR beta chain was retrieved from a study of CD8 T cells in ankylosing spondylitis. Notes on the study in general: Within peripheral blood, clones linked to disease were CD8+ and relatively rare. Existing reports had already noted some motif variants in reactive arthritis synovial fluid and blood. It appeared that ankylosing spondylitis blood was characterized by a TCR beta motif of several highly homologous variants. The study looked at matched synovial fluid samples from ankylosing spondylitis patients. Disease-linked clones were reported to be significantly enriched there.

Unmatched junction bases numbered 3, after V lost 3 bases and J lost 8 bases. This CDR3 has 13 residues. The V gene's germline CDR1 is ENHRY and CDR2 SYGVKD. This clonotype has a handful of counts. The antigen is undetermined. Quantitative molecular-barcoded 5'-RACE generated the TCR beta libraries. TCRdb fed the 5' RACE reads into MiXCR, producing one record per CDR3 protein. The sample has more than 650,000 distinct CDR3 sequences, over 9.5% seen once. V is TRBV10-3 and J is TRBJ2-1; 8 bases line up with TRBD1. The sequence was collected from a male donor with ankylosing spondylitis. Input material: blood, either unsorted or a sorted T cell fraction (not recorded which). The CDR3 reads CAISEGQGDEQFF. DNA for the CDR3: TGTGCCATCAGTGAAGGACAGGGCGATGAGCAGTTCTTC.